Below, one TCR beta chain is given with its context. The CDR3 runs 11 residues. CDR1 and CDR2 (germline): LGHNT, FRNRAP. V was clipped by 7 bases and J by 6 bases, with 9 bases between them. The sample comes from a study of response to subunit inactivated influenza vaccine. TCRdb re-called the RT-PCR reads with MiXCR, one entry per CDR3 protein. The repertoire holds roughly 670,000 distinct CDR3 sequences, with around 15% as singletons. Here the sequenced sample was PBMCs from blood, taken around 15 days before vaccination. The genes are TRBV12-5 and TRBJ1-1; D is possibly TRBD1 (5 bases). The clonotype comes from a man in his fifties who received an inactivated influenza vaccine. The DNA for the CDR3 is TGTGCTAGTGCCGGGGGGGCTGAAGCTTTCTTT. It encodes CASAGGAEAFF. Looking up the rest from reference TRBV12-5 and TRBJ1-1 gives the full variable domain: DARVTQTPRHKVTEMGQEVTMRCQPILGHNTVFWYRQTMMQGLELLAYFRNRAPLDDSGMPKDRFSAEMPDATLATLKIQPSEPRDSAVYFCASAGGAEAFFGQGTRLTVV.